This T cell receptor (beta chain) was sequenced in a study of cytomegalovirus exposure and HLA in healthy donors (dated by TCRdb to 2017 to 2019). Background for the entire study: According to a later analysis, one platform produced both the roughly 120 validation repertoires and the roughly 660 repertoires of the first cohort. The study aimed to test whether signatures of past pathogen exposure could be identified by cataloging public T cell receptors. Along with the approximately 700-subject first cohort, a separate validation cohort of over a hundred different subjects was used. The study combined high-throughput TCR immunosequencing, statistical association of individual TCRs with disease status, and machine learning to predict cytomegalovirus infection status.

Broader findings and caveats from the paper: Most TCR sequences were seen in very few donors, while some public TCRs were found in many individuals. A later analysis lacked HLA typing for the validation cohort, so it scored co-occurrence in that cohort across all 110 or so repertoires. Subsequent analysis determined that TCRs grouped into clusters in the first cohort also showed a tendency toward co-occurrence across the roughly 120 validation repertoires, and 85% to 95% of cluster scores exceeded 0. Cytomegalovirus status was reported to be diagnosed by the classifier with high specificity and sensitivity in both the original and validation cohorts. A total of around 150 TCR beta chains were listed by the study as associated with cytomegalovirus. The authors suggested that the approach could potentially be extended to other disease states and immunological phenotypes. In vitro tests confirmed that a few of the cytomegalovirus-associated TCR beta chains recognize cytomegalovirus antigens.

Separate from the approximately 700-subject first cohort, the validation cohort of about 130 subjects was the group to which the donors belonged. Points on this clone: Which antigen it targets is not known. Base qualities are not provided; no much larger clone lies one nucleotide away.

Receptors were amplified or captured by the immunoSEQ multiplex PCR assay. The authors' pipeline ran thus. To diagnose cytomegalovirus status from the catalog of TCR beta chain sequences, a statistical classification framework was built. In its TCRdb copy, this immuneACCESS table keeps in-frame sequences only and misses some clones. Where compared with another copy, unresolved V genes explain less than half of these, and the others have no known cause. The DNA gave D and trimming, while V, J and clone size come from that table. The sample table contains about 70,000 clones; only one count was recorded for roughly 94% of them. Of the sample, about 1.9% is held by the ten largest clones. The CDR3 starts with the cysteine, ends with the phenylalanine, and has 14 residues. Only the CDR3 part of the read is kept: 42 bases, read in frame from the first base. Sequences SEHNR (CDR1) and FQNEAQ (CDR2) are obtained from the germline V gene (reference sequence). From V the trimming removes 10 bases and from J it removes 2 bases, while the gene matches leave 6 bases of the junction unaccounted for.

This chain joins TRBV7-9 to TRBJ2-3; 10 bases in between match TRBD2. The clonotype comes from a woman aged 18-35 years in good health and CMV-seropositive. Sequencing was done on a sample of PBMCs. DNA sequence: TGTGCCACCAGGGGACTAGCGCACACAGATACGCAGTATTTT. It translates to CATRGLAHTDTQYF.